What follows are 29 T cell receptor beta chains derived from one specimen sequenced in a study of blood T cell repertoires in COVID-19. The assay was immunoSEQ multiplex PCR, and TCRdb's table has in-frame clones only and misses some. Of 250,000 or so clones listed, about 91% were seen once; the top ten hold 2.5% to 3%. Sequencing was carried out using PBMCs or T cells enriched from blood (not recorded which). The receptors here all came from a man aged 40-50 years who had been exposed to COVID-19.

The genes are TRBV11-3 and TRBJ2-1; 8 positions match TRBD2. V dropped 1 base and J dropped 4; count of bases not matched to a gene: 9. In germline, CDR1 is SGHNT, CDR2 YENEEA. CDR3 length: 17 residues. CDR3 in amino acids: CASSLALGSGSYNEQFF. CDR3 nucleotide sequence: TGTGCCAGCAGCTTAGCCCTAGGGAGCGGGAGTTACAATGAGCAGTTCTTC.

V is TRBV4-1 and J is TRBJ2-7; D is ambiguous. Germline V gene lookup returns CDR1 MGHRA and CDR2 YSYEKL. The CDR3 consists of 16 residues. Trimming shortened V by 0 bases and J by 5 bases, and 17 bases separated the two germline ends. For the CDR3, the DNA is TGCGCCAGCAGCCAAGATAGAGGAAAACAAGGAAACGAGCAGTACTTC. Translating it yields CASSQDRGKQGNEQYF.

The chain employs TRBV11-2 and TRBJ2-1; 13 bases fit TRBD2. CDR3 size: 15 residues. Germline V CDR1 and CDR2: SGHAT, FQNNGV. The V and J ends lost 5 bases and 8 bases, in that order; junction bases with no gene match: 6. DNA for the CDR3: TGTGCCAGCAGCCAACTAGCGGGAGGGAGCGATGAGCAGTTCTTC. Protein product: CASSQLAGGSDEQFF.

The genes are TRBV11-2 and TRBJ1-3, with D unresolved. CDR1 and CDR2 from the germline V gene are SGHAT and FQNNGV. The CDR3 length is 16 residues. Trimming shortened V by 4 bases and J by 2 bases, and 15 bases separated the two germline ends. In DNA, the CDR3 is TGTGCCAGCAGCTCTCGACTGTCCTCTGCTGGAAACACCATATATTTT. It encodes CASSSRLSSAGNTIYF.

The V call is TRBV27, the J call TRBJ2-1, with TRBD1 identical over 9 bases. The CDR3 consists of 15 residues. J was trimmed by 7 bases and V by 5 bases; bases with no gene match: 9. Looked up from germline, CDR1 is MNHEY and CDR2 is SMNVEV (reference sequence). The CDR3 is CASSPNRGRLNEQFF. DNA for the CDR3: TGTGCCAGCAGTCCAAACAGGGGGCGACTGAATGAGCAGTTCTTC.

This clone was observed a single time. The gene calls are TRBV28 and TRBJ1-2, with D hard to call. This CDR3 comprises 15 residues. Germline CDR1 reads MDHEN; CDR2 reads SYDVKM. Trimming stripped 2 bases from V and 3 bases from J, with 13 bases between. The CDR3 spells CASSLELWTDYGYTF. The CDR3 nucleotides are TGTGCCAGCAGTTTAGAGCTATGGACTGACTATGGCTACACCTTC.

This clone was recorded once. For the CDR3, the DNA is TGTGCCAGAAGCCCCAACCAAGAGACCCAGTACTTC. Protein product: CARSPNQETQYF. This chain uses TRBV5-3 with TRBJ2-5; D is unclear. TRBV5-3 is marked as an open reading frame, function uncertain. Trimming cost V 4 bases and J 0 bases, with 4 bases left between them. The CDR3 contains 12 residues.

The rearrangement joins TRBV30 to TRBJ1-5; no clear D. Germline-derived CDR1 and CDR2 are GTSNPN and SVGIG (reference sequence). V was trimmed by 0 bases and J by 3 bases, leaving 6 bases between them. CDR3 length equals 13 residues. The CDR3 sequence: CAWSVHNNQPQHF. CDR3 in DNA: TGTGCCTGGAGTGTACATAACAATCAGCCCCAGCATTTT.

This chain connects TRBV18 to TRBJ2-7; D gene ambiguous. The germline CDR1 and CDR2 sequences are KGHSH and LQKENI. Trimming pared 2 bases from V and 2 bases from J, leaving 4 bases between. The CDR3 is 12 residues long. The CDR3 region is CASSPVTYEQYF. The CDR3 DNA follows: TGTGCCAGCTCACCAGTCACCTACGAGCAGTACTTC.

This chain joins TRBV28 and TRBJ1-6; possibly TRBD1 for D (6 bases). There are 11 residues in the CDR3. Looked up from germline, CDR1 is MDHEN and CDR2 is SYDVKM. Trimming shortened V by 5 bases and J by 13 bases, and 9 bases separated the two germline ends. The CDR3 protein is CASSLTGPLHF. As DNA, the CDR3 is TGTGCCAGCAGTCTCACAGGGCCCCTCCACTTT.

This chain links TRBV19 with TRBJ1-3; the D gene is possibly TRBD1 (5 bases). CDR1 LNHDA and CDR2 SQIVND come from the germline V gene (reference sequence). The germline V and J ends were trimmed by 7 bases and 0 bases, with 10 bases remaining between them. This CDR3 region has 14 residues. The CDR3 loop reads CASTGGVSGNTIYF. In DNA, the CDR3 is TGTGCCAGTACCGGGGGGGTCTCTGGAAACACCATATATTTT.

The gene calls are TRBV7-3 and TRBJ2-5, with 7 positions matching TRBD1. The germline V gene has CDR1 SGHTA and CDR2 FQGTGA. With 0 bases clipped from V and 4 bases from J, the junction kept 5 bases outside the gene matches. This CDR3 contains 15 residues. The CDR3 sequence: CASSLTGGKAETQYF. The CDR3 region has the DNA TGTGCCAGCAGCTTAACAGGGGGCAAAGCAGAGACCCAGTACTTC.

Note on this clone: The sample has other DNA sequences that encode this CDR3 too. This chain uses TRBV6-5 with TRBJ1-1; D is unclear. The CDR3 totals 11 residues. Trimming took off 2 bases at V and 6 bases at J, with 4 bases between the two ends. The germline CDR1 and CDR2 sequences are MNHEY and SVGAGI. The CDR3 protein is CASSYLSEAFF. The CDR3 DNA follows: TGTGCCAGCAGTTACCTATCTGAAGCTTTCTTT.

The CDR3 coding sequence is TGTGCCAGCAGGGGGATGGGGGGAACTGAAGCTTTCTTT. The encoded protein is CASRGMGGTEAFF. This sequence joins TRBV13 and TRBJ1-1, with D perhaps TRBD1 (5 bases). CDR3 length: 13 amino acids. Germline CDR1 PRHDT, CDR2 FYEKMQ (reference sequence). With 6 bases removed from V and 5 bases from J, the gap between germline ends came to 13 bases.

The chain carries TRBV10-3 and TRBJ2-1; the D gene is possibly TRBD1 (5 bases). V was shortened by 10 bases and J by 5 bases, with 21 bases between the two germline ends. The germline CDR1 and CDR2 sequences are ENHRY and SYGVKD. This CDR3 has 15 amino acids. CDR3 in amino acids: CATNDRTVDDNEQFF. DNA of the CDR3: TGTGCCACCAACGACAGAACGGTTGACGACAATGAGCAGTTCTTC.

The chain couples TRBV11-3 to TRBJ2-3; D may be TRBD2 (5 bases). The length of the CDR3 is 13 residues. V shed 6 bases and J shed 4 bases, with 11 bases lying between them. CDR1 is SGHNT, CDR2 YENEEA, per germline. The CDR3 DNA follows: TGTGCCAGCAGTCGAGGGTCCCCAGATACGCAGTATTTT. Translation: CASSRGSPDTQYF.

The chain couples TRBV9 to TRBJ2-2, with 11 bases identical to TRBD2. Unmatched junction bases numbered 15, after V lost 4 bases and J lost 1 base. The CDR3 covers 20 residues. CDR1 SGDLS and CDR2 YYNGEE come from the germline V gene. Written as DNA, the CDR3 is TGTGCCAGCAGCCCGCATCATGTCCCTAGCGGGAGGCTGAACACCGGGGAGCTGTTTTTT. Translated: CASSPHHVPSGRLNTGELFF.

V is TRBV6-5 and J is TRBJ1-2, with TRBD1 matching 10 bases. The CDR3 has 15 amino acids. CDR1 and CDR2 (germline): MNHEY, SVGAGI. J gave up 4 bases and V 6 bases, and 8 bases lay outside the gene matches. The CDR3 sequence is CASRPGTGVAYGYTF. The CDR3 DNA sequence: TGTGCCAGCAGACCCGGGACAGGGGTTGCCTATGGCTACACCTTC.

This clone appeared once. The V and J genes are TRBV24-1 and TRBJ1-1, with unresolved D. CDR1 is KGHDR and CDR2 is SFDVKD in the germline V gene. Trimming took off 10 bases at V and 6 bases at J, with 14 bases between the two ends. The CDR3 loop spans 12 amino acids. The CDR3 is CATSNGYAEAFF. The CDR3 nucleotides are TGTGCCACTTCAAACGGGTACGCTGAAGCTTTCTTT.

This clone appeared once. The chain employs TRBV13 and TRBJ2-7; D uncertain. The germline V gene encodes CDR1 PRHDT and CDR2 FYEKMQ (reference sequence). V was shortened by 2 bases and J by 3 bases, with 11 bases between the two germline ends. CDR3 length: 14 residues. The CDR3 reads CASSLSGSLYEQYF. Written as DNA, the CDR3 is TGTGCCAGCAGCTTAAGTGGCAGTCTCTACGAGCAGTACTTC.

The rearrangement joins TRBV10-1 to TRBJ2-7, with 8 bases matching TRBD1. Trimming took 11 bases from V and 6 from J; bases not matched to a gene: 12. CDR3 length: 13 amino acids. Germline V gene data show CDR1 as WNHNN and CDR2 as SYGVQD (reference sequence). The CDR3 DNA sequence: TGCGCCTCCAGACAGGGGCACGGGGGCGAGCAGTACTTC. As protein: CASRQGHGGEQYF.

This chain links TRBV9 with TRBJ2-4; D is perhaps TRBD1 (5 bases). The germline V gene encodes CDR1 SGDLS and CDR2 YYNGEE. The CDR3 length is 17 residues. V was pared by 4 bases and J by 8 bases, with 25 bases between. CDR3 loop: CASSPRQGGSLFDIQYF. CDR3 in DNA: TGTGCCAGCAGCCCCCGGCAGGGTGGATCTCTCTTTGACATTCAGTACTTC.

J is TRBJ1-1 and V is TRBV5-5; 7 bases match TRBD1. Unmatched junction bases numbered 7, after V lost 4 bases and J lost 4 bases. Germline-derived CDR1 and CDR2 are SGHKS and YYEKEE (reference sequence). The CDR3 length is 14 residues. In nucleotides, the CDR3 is TGTGCCAGCAGCCCCACGACAGGGCTCACTGAAGCTTTCTTT. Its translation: CASSPTTGLTEAFF. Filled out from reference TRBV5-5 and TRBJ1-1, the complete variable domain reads DAGVTQSPTHLIKTRGQQVTLRCSPISGHKSVSWYQQVLGQGPQFIFQYYEKEERGRGNFPDRFSARQFPNYSSELNVNALLLGDSALYLCASSPTTGLTEAFFGQGTRLTVV.

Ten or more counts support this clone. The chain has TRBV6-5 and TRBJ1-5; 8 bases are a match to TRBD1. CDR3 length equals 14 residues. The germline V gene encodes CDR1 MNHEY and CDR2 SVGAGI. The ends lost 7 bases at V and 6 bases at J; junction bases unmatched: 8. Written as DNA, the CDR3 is TGTGCCAGCACACAAGGACAGGGAGTTCAGCCCCAGCATTTT. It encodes CASTQGQGVQPQHF.

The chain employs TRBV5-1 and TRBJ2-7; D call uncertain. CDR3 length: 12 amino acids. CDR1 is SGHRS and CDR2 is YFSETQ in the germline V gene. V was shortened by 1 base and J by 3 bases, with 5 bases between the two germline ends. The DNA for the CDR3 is TGCGCCAGCAGCTTGTCAGGCTACGAGCAGTACTTC. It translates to CASSLSGYEQYF.

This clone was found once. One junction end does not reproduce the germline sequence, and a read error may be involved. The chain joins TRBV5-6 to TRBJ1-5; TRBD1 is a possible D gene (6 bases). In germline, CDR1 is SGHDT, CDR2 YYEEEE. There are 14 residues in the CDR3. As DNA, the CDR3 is TGTGCCAGCAGTTTGGCGACAGGCACTCAGCCCCAGCATTTT. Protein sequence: CASSLATGTQPQHF. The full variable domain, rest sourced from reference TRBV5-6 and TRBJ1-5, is DAGVTQSPTHLIKTRGQQVTLRCSPKSGHDTVSWYQQALGQGPQFIFQYYEEEERQRGNFPDRFSGHQFPNYSSELNVNALLLGDSALYLCASSLATGTQPQHFGDGTRLSIL.

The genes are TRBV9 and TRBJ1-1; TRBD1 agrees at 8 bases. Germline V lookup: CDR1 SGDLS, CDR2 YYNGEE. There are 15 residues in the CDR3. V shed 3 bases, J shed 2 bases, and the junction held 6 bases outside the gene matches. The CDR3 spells CASSGTGLGNTEAFF. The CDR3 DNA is TGTGCCAGCAGCGGGACAGGGCTGGGAAACACTGAAGCTTTCTTT.

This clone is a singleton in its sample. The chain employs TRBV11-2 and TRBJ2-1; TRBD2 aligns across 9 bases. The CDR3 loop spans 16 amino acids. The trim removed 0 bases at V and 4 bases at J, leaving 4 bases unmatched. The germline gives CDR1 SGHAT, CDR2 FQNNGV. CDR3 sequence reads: CASSLEGSGGYNEQFF. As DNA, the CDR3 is TGTGCCAGCAGCTTAGAAGGTAGCGGGGGTTACAATGAGCAGTTCTTC.

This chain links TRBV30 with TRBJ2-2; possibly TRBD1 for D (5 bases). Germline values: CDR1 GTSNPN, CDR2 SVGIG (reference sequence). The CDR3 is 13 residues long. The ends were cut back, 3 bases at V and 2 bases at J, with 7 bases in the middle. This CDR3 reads CAWSRDNTGELFF. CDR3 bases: TGTGCCTGGAGCAGGGATAACACCGGGGAGCTGTTTTTT.